Below are 30 T cell receptor beta chains sequenced from a single sample in a study of CD8+CD57+ T cells in acquired aplastic anemia. CDR3 and TCR beta VDJ profiling relied on genomic DNA as the template. TCRdb analysed the reads with MiXCR anew, one entry per CDR3 protein. The sample lists tens of thousands of distinct CDR3 sequences, about 45% occurring once. Input material: sorted CD4+, CD8+, or CD8+CD57+ T cells (not recorded which) from PBMCs. These receptors were collected from a human donor in good health, serving as a control.

This clonotype was counted a single time. The gene calls are TRBV11-2 and TRBJ2-3, with no clear D. This CDR3 has 12 residues. The germline V and J ends were trimmed by 5 bases and 10 bases, with 13 bases remaining between them. Germline V lookup: CDR1 SGHAT, CDR2 FQNNGV. Here the CDR3 reads CASSQGPGAQYF. CDR3 nucleotides: TGTGCCAGCAGCCAAGGTCCGGGTGCGCAGTATTTT.

The chain couples TRBV19 to TRBJ2-1; perhaps D is TRBD1 or TRBD2 (5 bases each). The CDR3 spans 14 residues. Trimming removed 7 bases at V and 2 bases at J, with 12 bases between. Looked up from germline, CDR1 is LNHDA and CDR2 is SQIVND (reference sequence). CDR3 DNA: TGTGCCAGTATGCCCAGGGAGCCCTACAATGAGCAGTTCTTC. It translates to CASMPREPYNEQFF.

This clonotype has just a few counts. V usage is TRBV9 and J usage is TRBJ2-2; D gene uncertain. V lost 0 bases to trimming and J lost 8 bases, with 5 bases between them. This CDR3 contains 12 residues. CDR1 is SGDLS, CDR2 YYNGEE, per germline. Written as DNA, the CDR3 is TGTGCCAGCAGCGTAGTGGTGGGGGAGCTGTTTTTT. Its translation: CASSVVVGELFF.

V and J are TRBV29-1 and TRBJ1-1; D gene uncertain. Germline V gene sequence: CDR1 SQVTM, CDR2 ANQGSEA. The V end was cut by 4 bases, the J end by 1 base, with 10 bases between. The CDR3 loop spans 13 amino acids. CDR3 in DNA: TGCAGCGTTGGGGGAGACGGGAACACTGAAGCTTTCTTT. Its protein product is CSVGGDGNTEAFF.

This clonotype was detected many times. V and J are TRBV19 and TRBJ2-7, with D possibly TRBD2 on 6 matching bases. Germline V gene sequence: CDR1 LNHDA, CDR2 SQIVND (reference sequence). The CDR3 covers 13 residues. Trimming took off 6 bases at V and 5 bases at J, with 14 bases between the two ends. The CDR3 nucleotides read TGTGCCAGTAGCGTCGCGGGGTCCCACGAGCAGTACTTC. The encoded protein is CASSVAGSHEQYF.

This clonotype has a handful of counts. The chain uses TRBV12-3 or TRBV12-4 and TRBJ1-1, with D unclear. Trimming stripped 6 bases from V and 13 bases from J, with 15 bases between. The CDR3 spans 11 residues. In nucleotides, the CDR3 is TGTGCCAGCAGAACGGGGAACTTGGGTTTCTTT. Translating it yields CASRTGNLGFF.

J is TRBJ2-1 and V is TRBV5-1, with 13 positions matching TRBD2. Trimming at V came to 4 bases and at J to 9 bases, leaving 7 bases not matched to a gene. The V gene's germline CDR1 is SGHRS and CDR2 YFSETQ. This CDR3 spans 15 amino acids. The CDR3 nucleotides read TGCGCCAGCAGCCCGGGACTAGCGGGGCCCTTTGAGCAGTTCTTC. Translating gives CASSPGLAGPFEQFF.

In its sample, this clonotype was seen many times. The chain couples TRBV6-1 to TRBJ2-7, with D possibly TRBD1 on 6 matching bases. CDR1 and CDR2 (germline): MNHNS, SASEGT. CDR3 size: 14 residues. Trimming shortened V by 4 bases and J by 1 base, and 11 bases separated the two germline ends. CDR3 nucleotides: TGTGCCAGCAGTGGAGGACAGTTTTCCTACGAGCAGTACTTC. Protein: CASSGGQFSYEQYF.

The V gene is TRBV30, the J gene TRBJ2-1, with 7 bases matching TRBD1. The V gene end was trimmed by 3 bases and the J gene end by 6 bases; junction bases not matched to a gene: 5. The CDR3 runs to 13 residues. Per germline, CDR1 GTSNPN and CDR2 SVGIG (reference sequence). CDR3 sequence (DNA): TGTGCCTGGAGCCCGGGACAGTTCAATGAGCAGTTCTTC. The encoded protein is CAWSPGQFNEQFF.

The gene calls are TRBV9 and TRBJ1-2, with D perhaps matching TRBD1 (5 bases). Trimming took 0 bases from V and 2 from J, leaving 8 bases between them. The CDR3 sequence is 14 residues long. CDR1 and CDR2 (germline): SGDLS, YYNGEE. CDR3 nucleotide sequence: TGTGCCAGCAGCGTAGGGGGCCAGAACTATGGCTACACCTTC. Encoded protein: CASSVGGQNYGYTF.

J is TRBJ2-5 and V is TRBV2, with D unclear. CDR3 length: 13 amino acids. Germline CDR1 and CDR2: SNHLY and FYNNEI. V lost 1 base to trimming and J lost 6 bases, with 9 bases between them. This CDR3 reads CASSEGEVQTQYF. CDR3 DNA: TGTGCCAGCAGTGAAGGCGAGGTACAGACCCAGTACTTC.

Many counts were recorded for this clonotype. CDR3 residues: CATSKIRTDTQYF. In DNA, the CDR3 is TGTGCCACCAGCAAAATTCGGACAGATACGCAGTATTTT. The chain employs TRBV15 and TRBJ2-3; D not resolved. The CDR3 covers 13 residues. CDR1 is LNHNV, CDR2 YYDKDF, per germline (reference sequence). Trimming removed 4 bases from V and 3 bases from J, with 8 bases in between.

This clonotype was detected ten times or more. J is TRBJ1-1 and V is TRBV12-3 or TRBV12-4; no reliable D call. CDR3 length: 14 residues. The V and J ends lost 1 base and 1 base respectively, with 7 bases between them. The CDR3 DNA reads as TGTGCCAGCAGTTTAGGCGGATCGAACACTGAAGCTTTCTTT. Protein: CASSLGGSNTEAFF.

J is TRBJ2-3 and V is TRBV12-3 or TRBV12-4; a weak D match, TRBD2 (5 bases). The V gene lost 7 bases and the J gene lost 0 bases, with 14 bases spanning the gap. This CDR3 comprises 15 residues. CDR3 amino acids: CASTDYGPSTDTQYF. The CDR3 nucleotides read TGTGCCAGCACCGACTATGGCCCTAGCACAGATACGCAGTATTTT.

This clonotype was seen repeatedly, ten times or more. This chain joins TRBV7-2 and TRBJ1-4; TRBD1 agrees at 8 bases. Trimming cost V 5 bases and J 4 bases; bases outside gene matches: 6. CDR1 SGHTA and CDR2 FQGNSA come from the germline V gene. The CDR3 loop spans 15 amino acids. CDR3 DNA: TGTGCCAGCAGCCCCCGGGACAGGTTTAATGAAAAACTGTTTTTT. Its translation is CASSPRDRFNEKLFF.

CDR3 coding DNA: TGTGCCAGCAGTGCCATCCGCCAGTTCTCCGAGACCCAGTACTTC. Its translation is CASSAIRQFSETQYF. This chain uses TRBV2 with TRBJ2-5; unclear D gene. Trimming pared 4 bases from V and 5 bases from J, leaving 17 bases between. Germline CDR1 reads SNHLY; CDR2 reads FYNNEI. The CDR3 length is 15 residues.

This clonotype was found many times. The chain combines TRBV2 with TRBJ2-7; 8 nucleotides align to TRBD1. Germline-derived CDR1 and CDR2 are SNHLY and FYNNEI. Unmatched junction bases numbered 4, after V lost 6 bases and J lost 3 bases. The CDR3 is 13 amino acids. CDR3 in amino acids: CASRPGQGYEQYF. The DNA of the CDR3 is TGTGCCAGCAGACCCGGACAGGGCTACGAGCAGTACTTC.

This clonotype was counted many times. The rearrangement joins TRBV20-1 to TRBJ1-1; a weak D match, TRBD1 (5 bases). The CDR3 runs to 13 residues. Germline V gives CDR1 DFQATT, CDR2 SNEGSKA (reference sequence). The germline V and J ends were trimmed by 3 bases and 3 bases, with 11 bases remaining between them. In nucleotides, the CDR3 is TGCAGTGCTAGTTCGGGGGATGACACTGAAGCTTTCTTT. Translating gives CSASSGDDTEAFF.

This clonotype counts as medium-sized. The rearrangement joins TRBV24-1 to TRBJ2-7; tentatively, D is TRBD2 (5 bases). V lost 6 bases and J lost 5, with 16 bases in between. Germline V gene data show CDR1 as KGHDR and CDR2 as SFDVKD. The length of the CDR3 is 14 residues. The CDR3 bases are TGTGCCACCAGTTCATCGGTGAGGGCTGACGAGCAGTACTTC. Translation: CATSSSVRADEQYF.

This clonotype was picked up a small number of times. The genes are TRBV5-1 and TRBJ1-2; 7 positions agree with TRBD1. The CDR3 has 15 amino acids. V gave up 4 bases and J gave up 3 bases; unmatched junction bases: 9. Germline loops: CDR1 SGHRS, CDR2 YFSETQ. The CDR3 region has the DNA TGCGCCAGCAGCGGGGGACAGATGGCATACTATGGCTACACCTTC. Protein sequence: CASSGGQMAYYGYTF.

With regard to this clonotype: The junction differs from germline at one of its ends, possibly a read error. The rearrangement links TRBV28 to TRBJ2-5, with D hard to call. The CDR3 is made up of 11 amino acids. The germline V gene has CDR1 MDHEN and CDR2 SYDVKM. CDR3 region: CAGSVSVTQYF. The CDR3 nucleotides are TGTGCCGGCAGCGTCAGTGTGACCCAGTACTTC.

The chain combines TRBV2 with TRBJ2-1; maybe TRBD1 (8 bases). Germline CDR1 SNHLY, CDR2 FYNNEI. V lost 7 bases, J lost 6 bases, and 22 bases lay in between. The CDR3 covers 16 residues. The CDR3: CASTVGWTGRGNEQFF. CDR3 coding DNA: TGTGCCAGCACCGTAGGGTGGACAGGGAGGGGCAATGAGCAGTTCTTC.

This clonotype was recorded many times. The chain has TRBV4-2 and TRBJ1-1; D gene uncertain. The CDR3 is 13 amino acids. Germline loops: CDR1 LGHNA, CDR2 YNFKEQ. Trimming left V 3 bases short and J 5 bases short, with 10 bases between. CDR3 amino acids: CASSQIDGTEAFF. CDR3 bases: TGTGCCAGCAGCCAGATAGACGGGACTGAAGCTTTCTTT.

This chain connects TRBV7-6 to TRBJ2-3; D gene ambiguous. Trimming took off 3 bases at V and 1 base at J, with 8 bases between the two ends. This CDR3 contains 14 residues. Looked up from germline, CDR1 is SGHVS and CDR2 is FNYEAQ. The CDR3 DNA reads TGTGCCAGCAGCTTGGCTGATCGCACAGATACGCAGTATTTT. It encodes CASSLADRTDTQYF.

This clonotype was recorded many times. The chain combines TRBV6-2 or TRBV6-3 with TRBJ1-2; tentatively, D is TRBD1 (6 bases). CDR3 length: 15 residues. The V end was cut by 5 bases, the J end by 0 bases, with 13 bases between. Germline V CDR1 and CDR2: MNHEY, SVGEGT. The CDR3 DNA sequence: TGTGCCAGCAGTAATCCAGGGGAAGCTAACTATGGCTACACCTTC. Translation: CASSNPGEANYGYTF.

This clonotype was counted many times. The V call is TRBV12-3 or TRBV12-4, the J call TRBJ2-3; a possible D gene is TRBD1 (6 bases). The CDR3 runs to 14 residues. The V and J ends lost 5 bases and 0 bases respectively, with 9 bases between them. The CDR3: CASSPQGSTDTQYF. The CDR3 nucleotides are TGTGCCAGCAGTCCACAGGGAAGCACAGATACGCAGTATTTT.

This chain connects TRBV25-1 to TRBJ2-3, with TRBD1 matching over 8 bases. The trim removed 5 bases at V and 5 bases at J, leaving 6 bases unmatched. CDR3 length equals 14 residues. In germline, CDR1 is MGHDK, CDR2 SYGVNS. The CDR3 DNA sequence: TGTGCCAGCAGTTCAGGGGGCATGGTAGATACGCAGTATTTT. Amino acids: CASSSGGMVDTQYF. Full variable domain (missing parts from reference TRBV25-1 and TRBJ2-3): EADIYQTPRYLVIGTGKKITLECSQTMGHDKMYWYQQDPGMELHLIHYSYGVNSTEKGDLSSESTVSRIRTEHFPLTLESARPSHTSQYLCASSSGGMVDTQYFGPGTRLTVL.

This clonotype showed up just a few times. This rearrangement joins TRBV25-1 to TRBJ1-5; 10 bases map to TRBD1. The CDR3 contains 16 residues. V lost 4 bases to trimming and J lost 1 base; unmatched junction nucleotides: 4. Germline CDR1 and CDR2: MGHDK and SYGVNS. CDR3 protein: CASSGQDRGSNQPQHF. CDR3 DNA sequence: TGTGCCAGCAGTGGACAGGACAGGGGGAGCAATCAGCCCCAGCATTTT.

This clonotype was detected many times. The chain joins TRBV9 to TRBJ1-1; D is unresolved. Trimming removed 0 bases from V and 5 bases from J, with 8 bases in between. The CDR3 extends over 13 amino acids. CDR1 SGDLS and CDR2 YYNGEE come from the germline V gene. The CDR3 region has the DNA TGTGCCAGCAGCGTAGGGGGAGATACTGAAGCTTTCTTT. This sequence encodes CASSVGGDTEAFF.

The genes are TRBV20-1 and TRBJ2-7; no reliable D call. Germline CDR1 DFQATT, CDR2 SNEGSKA (reference sequence). The ends were cut back, 8 bases at V and 3 bases at J, with 8 bases in the middle. CDR3 length: 10 amino acids. This CDR3 is CSSGVYEQYF. CDR3 DNA: TGCAGTTCTGGGGTCTACGAGCAGTACTTC.